This entry features one T cell receptor (beta chain) sequence. Antigen unknown. Running of the assay took place at deep level. Sequencing was performed with immunoSEQ multiplex PCR; in TCRdb, only in-frame clones are kept and a portion is missing. The sample contains fewer than 3 million clones, 85% to 95% of which appear only once. Trimming cost V 5 bases and J 6 bases, with 15 bases left between them. Germline CDR1 is SGHTA and CDR2 is FQGNSA. This CDR3 contains 14 residues. The data belong to a study of shared clonotypes between healthy human individuals. Regarding the study as a whole: Larger estimated richness was generally seen in naive subsets than in memory subsets. Blood was the only sampled material, and tissue repertoires likely differ.

V gene TRBV7-2 combines with J gene TRBJ2-3; D unresolved. The receptor was isolated from a man aged 18-30 years in good health. Some clones in this sample may be carry-over from other donors' samples. Sequencing was carried out using naive CD4+ T cells from PBMCs. Subset in this sample: CD45RA+ positively selected. CDR3 nucleotide sequence: TGTGCCAGCAGCGTGACCCGGGCGTCGGATACGCAGTATTTT. This gives the protein CASSVTRASDTQYF.